This TCR beta chain is drawn from a study of OX40 agonist ivuxolimab in advanced cancers. Overall study context: From about 20 to 80 years was the age range, with a mean of about 56 years, and over 70% were male.

Here immunoSEQ multiplex PCR was the method, and the copy in TCRdb shows in-frame clones only, minus some. The data show around 72,000 clones, 75% to 85% seen once. Sample: CD4+ or CD8+ T cells sorted from blood, taken in a trial of the OX40 agonist ivuxolimab. The TCR was taken from an adult with an advanced solid tumor such as melanoma, head and neck, liver or kidney cancer.

The CDR3 region is CATSRTSYNEQFF. DNA of the CDR3: TGTGCCACCAGCAGGACCTCCTACAATGAGCAGTTCTTC. The gene calls are TRBV15 and TRBJ2-1; D not resolved. In germline, CDR1 is LNHNV, CDR2 YYDKDF (reference sequence). Deletions cut 3 bases from V and 0 bases from J, with 3 bases between. The CDR3 runs to 13 residues.